A single sample is the source of the 2 T cell receptor beta chains below, sequenced in a study of CD8+CD57+ T cells in acquired aplastic anemia. An expansion of CD8+CD57+ cells by flow cytometry had been shown in patients chosen for sequencing. Genomic DNA templated the TCR beta VDJ and CDR3 profiling. TCRdb independently ran MiXCR on the reads; one entry per CDR3 protein. The data contain about 260,000 distinct CDR3 sequences, 82% of them singletons. The source material was sorted CD4+, CD8+, or CD8+CD57+ T cells (not recorded which) from PBMCs. Every receptor here comes from a human donor with aplastic anemia.

This clonotype has only one observation. Compared with germline, one end of the junction differs, possibly owing to a read error. The chain couples TRBV7-2 to TRBJ2-3; maybe TRBD1 (6 bases). CDR1 and CDR2 from the germline V gene are SGHTA and FQGNSA. This CDR3 is 13 amino acids long. This chain's CDR3 is CASSDGPAGTPLF. The DNA of the CDR3 is TGTGCCAGCAGCGACGGTCCAGCCGGGACACCGCTTTTT.

This rearrangement joins TRBV7-2 to TRBJ2-4; 8 positions agree with TRBD1. The V gene's germline CDR1 is SGHTA and CDR2 FQGNSA. V trimming: 5 bases; J trimming: 1 base; junction bases outside the gene matches: 13. The CDR3 runs 18 residues. The CDR3 loop reads CASSGQGGVDSAKNIQYF. As DNA, the CDR3 is TGTGCCAGCAGCGGACAGGGCGGAGTTGATTCGGCCAAAAACATTCAGTACTTC.